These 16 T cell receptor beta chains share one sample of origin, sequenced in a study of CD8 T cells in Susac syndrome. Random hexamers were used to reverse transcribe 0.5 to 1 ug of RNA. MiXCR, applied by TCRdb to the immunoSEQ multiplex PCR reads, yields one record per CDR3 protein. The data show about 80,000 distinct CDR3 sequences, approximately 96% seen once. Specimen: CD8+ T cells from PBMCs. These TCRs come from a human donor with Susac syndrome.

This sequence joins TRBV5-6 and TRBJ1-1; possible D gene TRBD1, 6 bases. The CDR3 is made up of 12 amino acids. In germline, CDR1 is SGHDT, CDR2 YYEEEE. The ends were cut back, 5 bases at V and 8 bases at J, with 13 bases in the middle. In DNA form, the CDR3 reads TGTGCCAGCAGTGGGGGGGCGCCAGAAGCTTTCTTT. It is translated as CASSGGAPEAFF.

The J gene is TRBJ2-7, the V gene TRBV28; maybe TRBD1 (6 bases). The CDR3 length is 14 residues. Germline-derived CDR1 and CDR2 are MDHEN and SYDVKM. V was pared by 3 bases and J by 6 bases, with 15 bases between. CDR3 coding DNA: TGTGCCAGCAGTTTCGGCAGGTCGACAGGCGAGCAGTACTTC. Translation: CASSFGRSTGEQYF.

The CDR3 DNA reads as TGTGCCAGCAGTGAGATTCTAGAAGCGAACACTGAAGCTTTCTTT. This translates into CASSEILEANTEAFF. This sequence joins TRBV2 and TRBJ1-1, with D unresolved. The V end was cut by 3 bases, the J end by 1 base, with 12 bases between. Germline values: CDR1 SNHLY, CDR2 FYNNEI. There are 15 residues in the CDR3.

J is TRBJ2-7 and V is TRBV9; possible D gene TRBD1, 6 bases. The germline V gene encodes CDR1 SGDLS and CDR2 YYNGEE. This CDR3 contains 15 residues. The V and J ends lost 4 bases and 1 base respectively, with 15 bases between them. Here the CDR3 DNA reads TGTGCCAGCAGCCCAGGGGTGGGCCTATCCTACGAGCAGTACTTC. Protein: CASSPGVGLSYEQYF.

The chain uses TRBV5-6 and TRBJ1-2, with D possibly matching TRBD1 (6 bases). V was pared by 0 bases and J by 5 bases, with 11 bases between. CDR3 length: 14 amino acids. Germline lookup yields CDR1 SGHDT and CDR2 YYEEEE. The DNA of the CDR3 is TGTGCCAGCAGCTTGGAACAGGGCTGGTATGGCTACACCTTC. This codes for CASSLEQGWYGYTF.

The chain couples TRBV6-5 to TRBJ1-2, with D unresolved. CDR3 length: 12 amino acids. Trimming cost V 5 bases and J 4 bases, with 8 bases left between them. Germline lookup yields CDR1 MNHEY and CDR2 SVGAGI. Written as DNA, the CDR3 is TGTGCCAGCAGTCCCGGGATCTATGGCTACACCTTC. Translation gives CASSPGIYGYTF.

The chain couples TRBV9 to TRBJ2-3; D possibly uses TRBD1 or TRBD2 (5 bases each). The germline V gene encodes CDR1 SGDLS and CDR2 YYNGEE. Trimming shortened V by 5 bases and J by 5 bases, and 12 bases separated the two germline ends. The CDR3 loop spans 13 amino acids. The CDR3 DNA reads TGTGCCAGCAGTGTGAGTGGGGGAGATACGCAGTATTTT. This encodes CASSVSGGDTQYF.

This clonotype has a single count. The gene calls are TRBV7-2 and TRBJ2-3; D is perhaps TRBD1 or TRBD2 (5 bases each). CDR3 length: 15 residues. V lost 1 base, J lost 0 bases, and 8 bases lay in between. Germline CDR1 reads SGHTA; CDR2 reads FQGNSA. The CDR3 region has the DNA TGTGCCAGCAGCTTAGGACGGGACAGCACAGATACGCAGTATTTT. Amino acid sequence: CASSLGRDSTDTQYF.

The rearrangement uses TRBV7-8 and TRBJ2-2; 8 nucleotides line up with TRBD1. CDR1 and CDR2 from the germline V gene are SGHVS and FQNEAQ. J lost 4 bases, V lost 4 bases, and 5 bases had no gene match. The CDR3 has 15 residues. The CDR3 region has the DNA TGTGCCAGCAGCTATACAGGGGGAGTCACCGGGGAGCTGTTTTTT. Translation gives CASSYTGGVTGELFF.

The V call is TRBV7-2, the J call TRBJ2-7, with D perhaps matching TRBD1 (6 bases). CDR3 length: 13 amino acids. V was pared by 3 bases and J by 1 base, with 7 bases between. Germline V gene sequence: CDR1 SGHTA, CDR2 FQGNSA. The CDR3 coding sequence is TGTGCCAGCAGCTTTCAGGGGTCCTACGAGCAGTACTTC. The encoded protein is CASSFQGSYEQYF.

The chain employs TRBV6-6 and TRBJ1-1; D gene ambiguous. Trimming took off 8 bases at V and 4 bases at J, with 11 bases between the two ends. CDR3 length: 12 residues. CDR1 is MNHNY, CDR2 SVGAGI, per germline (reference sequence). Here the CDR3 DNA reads TGTGCCAGCGTTGGGTTGTTCACTGAAGCTTTCTTT. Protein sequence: CASVGLFTEAFF.

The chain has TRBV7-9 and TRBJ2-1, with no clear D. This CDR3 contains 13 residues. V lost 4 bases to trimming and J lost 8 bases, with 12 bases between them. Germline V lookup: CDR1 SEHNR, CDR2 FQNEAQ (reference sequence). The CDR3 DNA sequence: TGTGCCAGCAGCTCCCCTGGCCTTCATGAGCAGTTCTTC. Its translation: CASSSPGLHEQFF.

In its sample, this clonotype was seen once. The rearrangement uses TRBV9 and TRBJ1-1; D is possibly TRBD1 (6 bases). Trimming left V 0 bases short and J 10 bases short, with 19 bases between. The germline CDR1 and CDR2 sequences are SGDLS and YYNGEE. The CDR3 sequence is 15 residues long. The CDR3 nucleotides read TGTGCCAGCAGCGTAGGGGCTTCGGGGGGCGCGGGAGCTTTCTTT. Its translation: CASSVGASGGAGAFF. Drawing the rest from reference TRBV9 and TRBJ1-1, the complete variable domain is DSGVTQTPKHLITATGQRVTLRCSPRSGDLSVYWYQQSLDQGLQFLIQYYNGEERAKGNILERFSAQQFPDLHSELNLSSLELGDSALYFCASSVGASGGAGAFFGQGTRLTVV.

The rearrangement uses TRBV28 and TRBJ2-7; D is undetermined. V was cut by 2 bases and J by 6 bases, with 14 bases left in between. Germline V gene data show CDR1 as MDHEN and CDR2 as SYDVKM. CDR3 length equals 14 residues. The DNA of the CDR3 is TGTGCCAGCAGTTTACTGGTGCCCCCCGCCGAGCAGTACTTC. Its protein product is CASSLLVPPAEQYF. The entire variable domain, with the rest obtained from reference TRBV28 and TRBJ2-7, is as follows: DVKVTQSSRYLVKRTGEKVFLECVQDMDHENMFWYRQDPGLGLRLIYFSYDVKMKEKGDIPEGYSVSREKKERFSLILESASTNQTSMYLCASSLLVPPAEQYFGPGTRLTVT.

CDR3 sequence reads: CSARLPGQPQHF. In DNA form, the CDR3 reads TGCAGTGCTAGGTTACCAGGTCAGCCCCAGCATTTT. This chain joins TRBV20-1 and TRBJ1-5; D is ambiguous. CDR3 length: 12 residues. CDR1 is DFQATT and CDR2 is SNEGSKA in the germline V gene (reference sequence). V lost 3 bases and J 6 bases, leaving 9 bases between the germline ends.

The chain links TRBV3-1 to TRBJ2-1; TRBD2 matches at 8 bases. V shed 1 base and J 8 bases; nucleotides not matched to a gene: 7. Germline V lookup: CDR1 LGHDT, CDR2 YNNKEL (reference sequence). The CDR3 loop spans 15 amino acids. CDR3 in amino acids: CASSQVIAGLDEQFF. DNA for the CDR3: TGTGCCAGCAGCCAAGTAATAGCGGGATTGGATGAGCAGTTCTTC.